This entry lists 2 T cell receptor beta chains sequenced from one sample in a study of T cell repertoires in cytomegalovirus infection. The antigens for these receptors are not known. A single record per CDR3 protein comes from TCRdb applying MiXCR to the reads. The sample consists of about 71,000 distinct CDR3 sequences, roughly 22% of them appearing once. Source: CD8+ T cells from cultured PBMCs, taken from culture after CMV antigen stimulation. The source of these receptors is a human donor in good health (CMV status not recorded). Some clones in this sample may be carry-over from other donors' samples.

This clonotype was detected many times. This rearrangement joins TRBV12-3 or TRBV12-4 to TRBJ2-1; a possible D gene is TRBD2 (6 bases). CDR3 length: 12 residues. Deletions cut 5 bases from V and 7 bases from J, with 9 bases between. The CDR3 loop is CASSLTSNEQFF. The CDR3 DNA reads TGTGCCAGCAGTCTGACTAGTAATGAGCAGTTCTTC.

The chain has TRBV12-3 or TRBV12-4 and TRBJ1-1, with no clear D. The V and J ends lost 4 bases and 5 bases respectively, with 8 bases between them. The CDR3 length is 12 residues. CDR3 loop: CASSWPGTEAFF. CDR3 nucleotide sequence: TGTGCCAGCAGTTGGCCCGGGACTGAAGCTTTCTTT.